These 20 T cell receptor beta chains were sequenced from one sample in a study of CD8+CD57+ T cells in acquired aplastic anemia. Template material for TCR beta VDJ and CDR3 profiling consisted of genomic DNA. MiXCR was run by TCRdb on the reads, yielding one entry per CDR3 protein. The sample lists 170,000 or so distinct CDR3 sequences, around 48% occurring once. All patients picked for sequencing had shown, by flow cytometry, an expansion of CD8+CD57+ cells. The specimen was sorted CD4+, CD8+, or CD8+CD57+ T cells (not recorded which) from PBMCs. These TCRs come from a human donor with aplastic anemia.

There are many counts of this clonotype. The gene calls are TRBV6-1 and TRBJ1-1; 7 bases map to TRBD1. The length of the CDR3 is 14 residues. Looked up from germline, CDR1 is MNHNS and CDR2 is SASEGT. The V gene end was trimmed by 6 bases and the J gene end by 1 base; junction bases not matched to a gene: 5. CDR3 sequence (DNA): TGTGCCAGCAGCGATACAGGGGCGAACACTGAAGCTTTCTTT. Protein product: CASSDTGANTEAFF.

This chain connects TRBV5-1 to TRBJ2-2; TRBD1 aligns across 9 bases. The germline V gene has CDR1 SGHRS and CDR2 YFSETQ. This CDR3 has 14 amino acids. The V gene end was trimmed by 7 bases and the J gene end by 0 bases; junction bases not matched to a gene: 1. The CDR3 reads CASGQGTNTGELFF. For the CDR3, the DNA is TGCGCCAGCGGACAGGGGACGAACACCGGGGAGCTGTTTTTT.

This clonotype was recorded at least ten times. The CDR3 protein is CASSPSGVGETQYF. The CDR3 bases are TGTGCCAGCAGTCCCTCCGGGGTGGGGGAGACCCAGTACTTC. The chain is built from TRBV27 and TRBJ2-5; TRBD2 might be the D (5 bases). The V end lost 5 bases, the J end lost 5 bases, and 15 bases lay between the germline ends. The CDR3 loop spans 14 amino acids. Germline values: CDR1 MNHEY, CDR2 SMNVEV (reference sequence).

This chain links TRBV29-1 with TRBJ2-7; 9 bases align to TRBD1. Trimming cost V 4 bases and J 6 bases; bases outside gene matches: 4. This CDR3 region has 12 residues. Looked up from germline, CDR1 is SQVTM and CDR2 is ANQGSEA. The CDR3 region has the DNA TGCAGCGTTGGGACAGGGGAAGGCGAGCAGTACTTC. As protein: CSVGTGEGEQYF.

Notes on this clonotype: The final CDR3 position lacks the conserved phenylalanine or tryptophan, pointing to a likely read error. V usage is TRBV6-5 and J usage is TRBJ1-5; no clear D gene. Germline lookup yields CDR1 MNHEY and CDR2 SVGAGI. The CDR3 totals 14 residues. The germline V and J ends were trimmed by 2 bases and 3 bases, with 8 bases remaining between them. The CDR3 spells CASSYDANNQPQHL. In nucleotides, the CDR3 is TGTGCCAGCAGTTACGACGCTAACAATCAGCCCCAGCATCTT.

The V call is TRBV2, the J call TRBJ1-6, with 9 positions matching TRBD1. Germline CDR1 is SNHLY and CDR2 is FYNNEI. The CDR3 is 16 amino acids. Unmatched junction bases numbered 4, after V lost 6 bases and J lost 1 base. This chain's CDR3 is CASRGQGLSYNSPLHF. The CDR3, as DNA: TGTGCCAGCAGGGGACAGGGACTTTCCTATAATTCACCCCTCCACTTT.

Ten or more counts support this clonotype. The chain employs TRBV29-1 and TRBJ2-1, with TRBD1 matching over 8 bases. This CDR3 contains 13 residues. The germline V gene has CDR1 SQVTM and CDR2 ANQGSEA. V was clipped by 3 bases and J by 9 bases; unmatched bases: 7. CDR3: CSVDEAGGSEQFF. The DNA for the CDR3 is TGCAGCGTTGATGAGGCAGGGGGCAGTGAGCAGTTCTTC.

Of note for this clonotype: The CDR3 end shows no conserved phenylalanine or tryptophan, and so a read error is likely. The chain links TRBV5-4 to TRBJ2-1; D possibly corresponds to TRBD1 (6 bases). The V gene's germline CDR1 is SGHNT and CDR2 YYREEE (reference sequence). The CDR3 consists of 17 residues. V was pared by 3 bases and J by 4 bases, with 20 bases between. The CDR3 sequence is CASSSDRLQRNYNEQFL. DNA of the CDR3: TGTGCCAGCAGCTCTGACAGGCTCCAGAGAAATTACAATGAGCAGTTCCTC.

The rearrangement joins TRBV19 to TRBJ2-1, with D possibly TRBD1 on 6 matching bases. Germline CDR1 is LNHDA and CDR2 is SQIVND (reference sequence). The CDR3 is made up of 15 amino acids. V shed 5 bases and J shed 6 bases, with 17 bases lying between them. The CDR3 DNA follows: TGTGCCAGTAGTCCCCGGGACATATCTTCCAATGAGCAGTTCTTC. This translates into CASSPRDISSNEQFF.

J is TRBJ1-2 and V is TRBV24-1, with D uncertain. The CDR3 runs to 13 residues. Germline V gene sequence: CDR1 KGHDR, CDR2 SFDVKD. V lost 5 bases, J lost 6 bases, and 12 bases lay in between. CDR3 DNA sequence: TGTGCCACCAGTGGTACAATGGAAGATGGCTACACCTTC. Residues: CATSGTMEDGYTF.

V gene TRBV20-1 combines with J gene TRBJ2-7; maybe TRBD1 (7 bases). Trimming removed 8 bases from V and 4 bases from J, with 18 bases in between. CDR3 length equals 13 residues. Germline V gene data show CDR1 as DFQATT and CDR2 as SNEGSKA (reference sequence). The CDR3 DNA sequence: TGCAGTTTTAGGCAGGGGGGTATTTACGAGCAGTACTTC. Amino acids: CSFRQGGIYEQYF.

This clonotype was counted a few times. The chain links TRBV9 to TRBJ2-7, with no clear D. Germline V lookup: CDR1 SGDLS, CDR2 YYNGEE. Trimming shortened V by 3 bases and J by 6 bases, and 4 bases separated the two germline ends. CDR3 size: 10 residues. The CDR3 coding sequence is TGTGCCAGCAGCGGGAGCGAGCAGTACTTC. Amino acids: CASSGSEQYF.

This clonotype was seen ten or more times. The V call is TRBV7-2, the J call TRBJ1-5; no reliable D call. The CDR3 sequence is 15 residues long. Trimming removed 5 bases at V and 0 bases at J, with 11 bases between. Germline CDR1 is SGHTA and CDR2 is FQGNSA. The CDR3: CASSRDLYSNQPQHF. DNA for the CDR3: TGTGCCAGCAGCCGTGACCTGTATAGCAATCAGCCCCAGCATTTT.

This rearrangement joins TRBV7-8 to TRBJ2-7; 8 nucleotides agree with TRBD2. This CDR3 spans 14 amino acids. From germline, CDR1 is SGHVS and CDR2 FQNEAQ. J was trimmed by 7 bases and V by 5 bases; bases with no gene match: 10. DNA for the CDR3: TGTGCCAGCAGCCCTGGCGGGGGGCGGAGGGAGCAGTACGTC. Protein sequence: CASSPGGGRREQYV.

V and J are TRBV2 and TRBJ2-1, with 8 bases fitting TRBD1. J lost 7 bases, V lost 5 bases, and 10 bases had no gene match. Germline loops: CDR1 SNHLY, CDR2 FYNNEI. The CDR3 runs to 15 residues. The chain's CDR3 is CASSPDRGVLNEQFF. CDR3 sequence (DNA): TGTGCCAGCAGTCCCGACAGGGGAGTATTAAATGAGCAGTTCTTC.

This clonotype was detected ten times or more. The gene calls are TRBV2 and TRBJ2-3; the D gene is possibly TRBD1 (6 bases). This CDR3 comprises 13 residues. Deletions cut 8 bases from V and 5 bases from J, with 14 bases between. Germline assignment: CDR1 SNHLY and CDR2 FYNNEI. The CDR3 bases are TGTGCCAGCTCAAAGAGGGGGATAGATACGCAGTATTTT. This sequence encodes CASSKRGIDTQYF.

The chain uses TRBV2 and TRBJ1-6, with D possibly being TRBD1 (5 bases). Germline values: CDR1 SNHLY, CDR2 FYNNEI. This CDR3 comprises 16 residues. Trimming stripped 6 bases from V and 7 bases from J, with 19 bases between. CDR3 amino acids: CASSASTQALNSPLHF. The CDR3 coding sequence is TGTGCCAGCAGCGCCTCTACACAGGCCCTAAATTCACCCCTCCACTTT.

V usage is TRBV6-1 and J usage is TRBJ2-7, with a weak D call TRBD2 (5 bases). The V gene's germline CDR1 is MNHNS and CDR2 SASEGT. Trimming stripped 6 bases from V and 9 bases from J, with 12 bases between. CDR3 length equals 11 residues. CDR3 nucleotides: TGTGCCAGCAGCCTTGGCGGGTGGCAGTACTTC. Translation: CASSLGGWQYF.

The chain is built from TRBV2 and TRBJ2-5; 7 bases match TRBD2. The germline V gene encodes CDR1 SNHLY and CDR2 FYNNEI. CDR3 size: 14 residues. V lost 4 bases, J lost 1 base, and 3 bases stayed unmatched. The CDR3 DNA is TGTGCCAGCAGTGCTGGCGGGAGCCAAGAGACCCAGTACTTC. Translation: CASSAGGSQETQYF.

This clonotype was counted many times. This sequence joins TRBV9 and TRBJ1-5, with 12 bases aligning to TRBD1. Per the germline V gene, CDR1 is SGDLS and CDR2 is YYNGEE. Trimming removed 3 bases from V and 5 bases from J; junction bases left unmatched: 6. This CDR3 comprises 16 residues. CDR3 in amino acids: CASSAGTGGADQPQHF. Written as DNA, the CDR3 is TGTGCCAGCAGCGCGGGGACAGGGGGCGCGGATCAGCCCCAGCATTTT.